These T cell receptor beta chains were read from a single sample in a study of OX40 agonist ivuxolimab in advanced cancers. Assay: immunoSEQ multiplex PCR; the TCRdb copy retains only in-frame clones and omits some. This sample has around 67,000 clones, with more than 75% found just once. The input for sequencing was CD4+ or CD8+ T cells sorted from blood, taken in a trial of the OX40 agonist ivuxolimab. These receptors were collected from an adult with an advanced solid tumor such as melanoma, head and neck, liver or kidney cancer. CDR3s include the opening cysteine and the closing phenylalanine or tryptophan.

V: TRBV5-1; CDR3: CASTDDEYNHGYTF
V: TRBV4-2; CDR3: CASSQVQENTEAFF
V: TRBV5-5; CDR3: CASSLGRALGYTF
V: TRBV27; CDR3: CASSATRVTETQYF
V: TRBV7-6; CDR3: CASSRTVQNNSPLHF
V: TRBV6-5; CDR3: CASSYSIYQPQHF
V: TRBV10-1; CDR3: CASTGGYEQYF
V: TRBV7-8; CDR3: CASRLFPPRLRETQYF
V: TRBV7-8; CDR3: CASSLEAGDTGELFF
V: TRBV7-3; CDR3: CASSRGLAGGPLETQYF
V: TRBV28; CDR3: CASSFGTVGNEQFF
V: TRBV9; CDR3: CASSAPDRYNGYTF
V: TRBV5-1; CDR3: CASREGLAGGNEQFF
V: TRBV4-2; CDR3: CASSLGTSGRYEQYF
V: TRBV21-1; CDR3: CASAGAGSYEQYF
V: TRBV11-3; CDR3: CASRPKFYGYTF
V: TRBV11-2; CDR3: CASSLEGSNQPQHF
V: TRBV2; CDR3: CASSERAAREKLFF
V: TRBV10-3; CDR3: CAISESGNSGSGYGYTF
V: TRBV7-3; CDR3: CASSTGGGSYNEQFF
V: TRBV7-2; CDR3: CASSFWTVGTDTQYF
V: TRBV9; CDR3: CASSKGEGAGTEAFF
V: TRBV5-1; CDR3: CASSLMGGTDTQYF
V: TRBV7-2; CDR3: CASSYPGTYNEQFF
V: TRBV30; CDR3: CAWKATSSYEQYF
V: TRBV4-1; CDR3: CASSQQGFGETQYF
V: TRBV9; CDR3: CASSTYLAGGTDTQYF
V: TRBV5-4; CDR3: CASSLSLQGGEQYF
V: TRBV7-6; CDR3: CASSPGTQGVGAFF
V: TRBV25-1; CDR3: CASSTGGSTDTQYF
V: TRBV29-1; CDR3: CSVPRLAGGPETQYF
V: TRBV19; CDR3: CASSRQGSSYEQYF
V: TRBV15; CDR3: CATSGIRGYSNQPQHF
V: TRBV5-1; CDR3: CASSLSKETQYF
V: TRBV5-1; CDR3: CASSLAEEEQYF